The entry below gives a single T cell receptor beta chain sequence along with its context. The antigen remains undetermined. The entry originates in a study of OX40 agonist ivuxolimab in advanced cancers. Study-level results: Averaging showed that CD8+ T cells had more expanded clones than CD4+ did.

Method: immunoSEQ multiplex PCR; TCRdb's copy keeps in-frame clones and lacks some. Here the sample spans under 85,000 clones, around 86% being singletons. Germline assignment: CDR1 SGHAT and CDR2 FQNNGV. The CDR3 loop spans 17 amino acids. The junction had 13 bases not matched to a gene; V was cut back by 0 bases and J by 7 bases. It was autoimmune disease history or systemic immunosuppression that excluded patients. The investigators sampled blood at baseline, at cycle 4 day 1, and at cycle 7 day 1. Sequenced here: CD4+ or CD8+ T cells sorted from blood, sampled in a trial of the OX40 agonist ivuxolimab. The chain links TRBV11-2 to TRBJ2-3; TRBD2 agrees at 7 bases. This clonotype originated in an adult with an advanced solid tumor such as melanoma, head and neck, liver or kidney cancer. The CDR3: CASSLDWPGGPSNTQYF. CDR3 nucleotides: TGTGCCAGCAGCTTAGATTGGCCGGGAGGCCCATCAAATACGCAGTATTTT.